This TCR beta chain was sequenced in a study of tumor and adjacent non-tumor tissue in lung cancer. Overall study context: Histology: eleven to twelve adenocarcinoma, a couple of squamous cell carcinoma, 1 small cell lung cancer. The patients, some ten men and roughly 5 women, were roughly 31 to 85 with stage I to III disease. Samples averaged around 3.9 million productive TCRbeta reads each.

The template was RNA from unsorted bulk tissue. The normal lung tissue was taken more than 3 cm from the tumor edge. Whole-study results and caveats: Tumor repertoires had a smaller top 100 clone share than normal lung.

This clonotype was observed at least ten times. Its antigen is currently unknown. Trimming cost V 6 bases and J 2 bases, with 13 bases left between them. The germline gives CDR1 MDHEN, CDR2 SYDVKM. CDR3 size: 14 residues. Three rounds of nested PCR, following a modified ARM-PCR protocol, produced the TCRbeta library. TCRdb re-derived calls from the multiplex PCR reads in MiXCR, one entry per CDR3 protein. The table lists nearly 50,000 distinct CDR3 sequences, around 60% of them singletons, with 30% in the top ten. This receptor was taken from a woman between 65 and 79 years old with non-small cell lung cancer. Input material: distant non-tumor lung tissue. The chain has TRBV28 and TRBJ1-2; a weak D match, TRBD1 (6 bases). CDR3 sequence: CASSPGDSNYGYTF. As DNA, the CDR3 is TGTGCCAGCAGCCCAGGGGACTCCAACTATGGCTACACCTTC.